This entry lists 14 T cell receptor beta chains sequenced from one sample in a study of blood T cell repertoires in COVID-19. Profiled with immunoSEQ multiplex PCR; TCRdb holds only in-frame clones, not every one. The repertoire holds about 350,000 clones, with roughly 90% as singletons. What was sequenced was PBMCs or T cells enriched from blood (not recorded which). Receptor source: a woman aged 30 to 39 who had recovered from COVID-19.

The chain employs TRBV27 and TRBJ1-2; 8 bases are shared with TRBD1. Germline CDR1 is MNHEY and CDR2 is SMNVEV (reference sequence). Trimming took 2 bases from V and 8 from J; bases not matched to a gene: 4. The CDR3 is 13 residues long. CDR3 in amino acids: CASSLVSGGGYTF. The CDR3 DNA follows: TGTGCCAGCAGTTTAGTTTCAGGGGGCGGCTACACCTTC.

V and J are TRBV3-1 (or the pseudogene TRBV3-2) and TRBJ1-2; TRBD1 matches 9 bases. This CDR3 contains 14 residues. V lost 0 bases to trimming and J lost 8 bases; unmatched junction nucleotides: 4. The germline gives CDR1 LGHDT, CDR2 YNNKEL (reference sequence). CDR3 sequence (DNA): TGTGCCAGCAGCCAAGATGCACAGGGGGCCGGCTACACCTTC. Its protein is CASSQDAQGAGYTF.

The chain couples TRBV6-4 to TRBJ2-2; no reliable D call. Trimming shortened V by 2 bases and J by 0 bases, and 7 bases separated the two germline ends. The CDR3 loop spans 15 amino acids. Looked up from germline, CDR1 is MRHNA and CDR2 is SNTAGT. The CDR3 region is CASSDVFANTGELFF. The CDR3 DNA sequence: TGTGCCAGCAGTGACGTGTTCGCGAACACCGGGGAGCTGTTTTTT.

The chain carries TRBV10-3 and TRBJ2-5; 8 nucleotides match TRBD1. CDR3 length equals 13 residues. From germline, CDR1 is ENHRY and CDR2 SYGVKD. V was pared by 10 bases and J by 2 bases, with 6 bases of the junction left unmatched. In DNA, the CDR3 is TGTGCCACCGACAGGGGAAATCAAGAGACCCAGTACTTC. This gives the protein CATDRGNQETQYF.

The chain employs TRBV15 and TRBJ2-7; D not certain. V was trimmed by 0 bases and J by 3 bases, leaving 6 bases between them. CDR1 LNHNV and CDR2 YYDKDF come from the germline V gene (reference sequence). The CDR3 runs to 13 residues. CDR3 loop: CATSRDPVYEQYF. The CDR3 DNA reads as TGTGCCACCAGCAGAGATCCAGTCTACGAGCAGTACTTC.

The rearrangement joins TRBV28 to TRBJ1-4, with 7 nucleotides matching TRBD1. J was trimmed by 5 bases and V by 5 bases; bases with no gene match: 8. The CDR3 totals 15 residues. Looked up from germline, CDR1 is MDHEN and CDR2 is SYDVKM. The CDR3 DNA sequence: TGTGCCAGCAGTCCCCGGACAGGCACAAATGAAAAACTGTTTTTT. Encoded protein: CASSPRTGTNEKLFF. Combining the CDR3 with reference TRBV28 and TRBJ1-4 gives the whole variable domain DVKVTQSSRYLVKRTGEKVFLECVQDMDHENMFWYRQDPGLGLRLIYFSYDVKMKEKGDIPEGYSVSREKKERFSLILESASTNQTSMYLCASSPRTGTNEKLFFGSGTQLSVL.

The V gene is TRBV6-4, the J gene TRBJ1-5; tentative D call: TRBD1 (6 bases). Germline V gene data show CDR1 as MRHNA and CDR2 as SNTAGT. Trimming stripped 4 bases from V and 3 bases from J, with 13 bases between. The CDR3 contains 15 residues. CDR3 amino acids: CASSASPGVNQPQHF. For the CDR3, the DNA is TGTGCCAGCAGTGCCTCCCCAGGGGTCAATCAGCCCCAGCATTTT.

This sequence joins TRBV27 and TRBJ1-2; weak D call: TRBD1 (6 bases). The CDR3 spans 16 residues. Germline lookup yields CDR1 MNHEY and CDR2 SMNVEV (reference sequence). V was shortened by 3 bases and J by 8 bases, with 22 bases between the two germline ends. The CDR3: CASSFGGRDGGRGYTF. In nucleotides, the CDR3 is TGTGCCAGCAGTTTCGGAGGCCGGGACGGGGGGCGCGGCTACACCTTC.

The chain couples TRBV2 to TRBJ1-6; D is undetermined. Germline V gene lookup returns CDR1 SNHLY and CDR2 FYNNEI. Trimming shortened V by 5 bases and J by 0 bases, and 14 bases separated the two germline ends. The length of the CDR3 is 17 residues. In nucleotides, the CDR3 is TGTGCCAGCAGTTCCGCGGGCAGGAGCTCCTATAATTCACCCCTCCACTTT. It specifies CASSSAGRSSYNSPLHF.

In DNA, the CDR3 is TGTGCCAGCAGCCAAGACGCTCGGACAGGTGAAAAACTGTTTTTT. As protein: CASSQDARTGEKLFF. V usage is TRBV3-1 (or the pseudogene TRBV3-2) and J usage is TRBJ1-4; 7 bases match TRBD1. CDR3 size: 15 residues. Trimming cost V 0 bases and J 7 bases; bases outside gene matches: 5. Germline values: CDR1 LGHDT, CDR2 YNNKEL (reference sequence).

The genes are TRBV12-1 and TRBJ2-1; the table's D call, TRBD1, was not checked against the DNA. TRBV12-1 is flagged as a pseudogene. CDR3 size: 14 residues. The CDR3 DNA is TGTGCCAGCACCCACCGAGGCAGGGGGTATGAGCAGTTCTTC. This translates into CASTHRGRGYEQFF.

The chain joins TRBV19 to TRBJ1-1; the D is unclear. CDR3 length equals 14 residues. Trimming removed 2 bases at V and 0 bases at J, with 7 bases between. Germline-derived CDR1 and CDR2 are LNHDA and SQIVND (reference sequence). The CDR3 DNA sequence: TGTGCCAGTAGTATAAATGCGGTGAACACTGAAGCTTTCTTT. The encoded protein is CASSINAVNTEAFF.

The chain employs TRBV7-2 and TRBJ2-2; 8 positions match TRBD1. CDR3 length: 16 amino acids. Germline V gene sequence: CDR1 SGHTA, CDR2 FQGNSA. The ends lost 2 bases at V and 3 bases at J; junction bases unmatched: 5. CDR3 residues: CASSLPGTGYTGELFF. In DNA form, the CDR3 reads TGTGCCAGCAGCTTACCGGGGACAGGCTACACCGGGGAGCTGTTTTTT.

This chain connects TRBV7-6 to TRBJ1-1; D may be TRBD1 (6 bases). CDR1 is SGHVS, CDR2 FNYEAQ, per germline. Deletions cut 4 bases from V and 1 base from J, with 13 bases between. This CDR3 comprises 15 residues. The CDR3: CASSSKGHQNTEAFF. The CDR3 DNA reads TGTGCCAGCAGCTCCAAGGGACACCAGAACACTGAAGCTTTCTTT.